This TCR beta chain was documented in a study of early T cells in non-severe SARS-CoV-2 infection. Study conclusions and caveats: VDJdb-based matching was biased toward anti-spike CD8 responses and missed private and CD4 specificities.

The CDR3 is 12 amino acids. Germline lookup yields CDR1 MNHNY and CDR2 SVGAGI (reference sequence). Researchers attached unique molecular identifiers to individual cDNA molecules. One entry per CDR3 protein results from TCRdb running MiXCR on the 5' RACE reads. There are 60,000 to 65,000 distinct CDR3 sequences in the sample; roughly 8.8% occur only once, and over 1% lies in the top ten. This clonotype was found many times. Its matching antigen is unknown. At one boundary the junction diverges from the germline segment, which might be a read error. Sequencing was performed on whole blood. The clonotype comes from an adult who was a healthcare worker with PCR-confirmed SARS-CoV-2 infection or an uninfected control (not recorded which). This chain uses TRBV6-6 with TRBJ2-1; no definite D call. The CDR3 loop is CASLGSNNEQFF. CDR3 nucleotides: TGTGCCAGCCTGGGCTCCAACAATGAGCAGTTCTTC.